This T cell receptor beta chain was sequenced during a study of blood T cell repertoires in COVID-19. Study context: Sample material is recorded as cDNA or gDNA derived from T cells, B-cell-depleted T cells, or PBMCs.

Here immunoSEQ multiplex PCR was the method, and the copy in TCRdb shows in-frame clones only, minus some. This sample has a few hundred thousand clones, with nearly 90% found just once. The TCR was taken from a man younger than 45 who had been exposed to COVID-19. Source material: PBMCs or T cells enriched from blood (not recorded which).

The CDR3: CAWGAKGAQPQHF. CDR3 nucleotides: TGTGCCTGGGGGGCCAAGGGGGCCCAGCCCCAGCATTTT. The V call is TRBV30, the J call TRBJ1-5, with 7 bases lining up with TRBD1. Germline trimming cut 5 bases from V and 7 bases from J; bases unmatched to any gene: 8. This CDR3 is built from 13 residues. Germline V lookup: CDR1 GTSNPN, CDR2 SVGIG (reference sequence).